The present T cell receptor (beta chain) was sequenced within a study of cytomegalovirus exposure and HLA in healthy donors. Findings and limits, study-wide: A later analysis reportedly found fewer N-insertions in an Asian-associated ancestry cluster than the roughly 680-donor mean. Most TCR sequences showed up rarely, but some public TCRs showed up in many donors. Analysis performed later found 16,951 TCR beta sequences associated with HLA alleles at 0.05 false discovery rate.

Germline CDR1 is KGHSH and CDR2 is LQKENI. After removal of 3 bases from V and 1 base from J, the junction contained 7 bases not matched to a gene. The CDR3 length is 17 residues. On this clone itself: Its antigen is not identified.

Researchers ran the PCR with 60 Vbeta and 13 Jbeta primers. The assay was immunoSEQ multiplex PCR, and TCRdb's table has in-frame clones only and misses some. The sample data list roughly 190,000 clones. The chain joins TRBV18 to TRBJ2-5, with 11 bases fitting TRBD2. This TCR derives from a woman under 30 in good health and CMV-seropositive. Sequencing was performed on PBMCs. The CDR3 here is CASSPLALAGVQETQYF. DNA of the CDR3: TGTGCCAGCTCACCCTTAGCACTAGCGGGAGTCCAAGAGACCCAGTACTTC.